This TCR beta chain came from a study of control samples from healthy donors and cancer patients. The assay was immunoSEQ multiplex PCR, and TCRdb's table has in-frame clones only and misses some. The sample holds around 200,000 clones; around 94% are singletons and the top ten take about 1.6%. The CDR3 has 15 amino acids. Trimming stripped 2 bases from V and 10 bases from J, with 18 bases between. Germline V gene data show CDR1 as MNHNY and CDR2 as SVGAGI (reference sequence). This TCR was recovered from a middle-aged man in good health. The sequenced sample was blood. The rearrangement links TRBV6-6 to TRBJ1-5; no clear D. This CDR3 is CASSYVDPNRIPQHF. The CDR3 nucleotides read TGTGCCAGCAGTTACGTCGACCCAAACCGAATCCCCCAGCATTTT.